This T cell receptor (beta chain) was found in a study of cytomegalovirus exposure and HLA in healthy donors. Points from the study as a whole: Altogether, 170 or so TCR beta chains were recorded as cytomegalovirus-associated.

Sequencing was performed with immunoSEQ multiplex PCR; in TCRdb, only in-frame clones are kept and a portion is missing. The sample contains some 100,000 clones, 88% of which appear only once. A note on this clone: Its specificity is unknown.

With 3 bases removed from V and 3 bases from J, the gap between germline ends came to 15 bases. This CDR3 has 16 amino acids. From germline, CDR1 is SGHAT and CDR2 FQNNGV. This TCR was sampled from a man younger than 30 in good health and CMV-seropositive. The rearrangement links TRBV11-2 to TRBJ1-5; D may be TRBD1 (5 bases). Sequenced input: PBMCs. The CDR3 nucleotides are TGTGCCAGCAGCTTCTTAAGCAGGGCCTCCAATCAGCCCCAGCATTTT. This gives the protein CASSFLSRASNQPQHF.